Listed here are 20 T cell receptor beta chains from one sample, sequenced in a study of tumor-infiltrating lymphocytes in primary liver carcinoma (TCRdb year 2017). The sequencer was an Illumina HiSeq 2500. Using a constant-region primer and ProtoScript II reverse transcriptase, TCRbeta-specific cDNA was reverse-transcribed from about 540 ng total RNA. Construction of the TCRbeta libraries relied on three nested rounds of multiplex PCR, following a slightly modified ARM-PCR procedure. Multiplex TRBV1-TRBV30 forward primers and a Cbeta reverse primer were used in the first two PCR rounds, each of which was run for approximately 9 cycles. TCRdb trimmed the raw reads at Q25, called clones with MiXCR and kept productive beta chains. Rows are unified per CDR3 protein, each entry keeping the most common DNA and genes. The sample table contains a few hundred thousand distinct CDR3 sequences; only one count was recorded for about three fifths of them. The ten largest clones capture about a sixth of the sample.

RNA from unsorted whole blood was extracted with TRIzol reagent, and germline DNA was obtained with the DNeasy Blood & Tissue kit. The sequencing input was peripheral blood. The receptors shown here come from a woman between 25 and 40 years old with primary liver carcinoma and hepatitis B virus infection.

V usage is TRBV30 and J usage is TRBJ2-1; no definite D call. The germline gives CDR1 GTSNPN, CDR2 SVGIG (reference sequence). CDR3 length equals 11 residues. Trimming stripped 0 bases from V and 13 bases from J, with 10 bases between. The CDR3: CAWSVPAEQFF. The CDR3 DNA reads TGTGCCTGGAGTGTACCAGCCGAACAGTTCTTC. The entire variable domain, with the rest obtained from reference TRBV30 and TRBJ2-1, is as follows: SQTIHQWPATLVQPVGSPLSLECTVEGTSNPNLYWYRQAAGRGLQLLFYSVGIGQISSEVPQNLSASRPQDRQFILSSKKLLLSDSGFYLCAWSVPAEQFFGPGTRLTVL.

Worth noting for this clonotype: This CDR3 fails to terminate in the conserved phenylalanine or tryptophan, so it likely reflects a read error. This chain links TRBV11-2 with TRBJ2-1; D is possibly TRBD2 (5 bases). The CDR3 is 15 amino acids. CDR1 is SGHAT, CDR2 FQNNGV, per germline. The CDR3 sequence: CASRLALGQSGEQFL. The CDR3 coding sequence is TGTGCCAGCAGATTAGCGTTAGGTCAATCTGGTGAGCAGTTCTTA.

The chain employs TRBV29-1 and TRBJ1-4, with a tentative D call TRBD1 (5 bases). CDR3 size: 14 residues. From germline, CDR1 is SQVTM and CDR2 ANQGSEA. Trimming shortened V by 4 bases and J by 10 bases, and 19 bases separated the two germline ends. The CDR3 nucleotides read TGCAGCGTTGCGGTCCCCACTGGGGGGTCAAAACTGTTTTTT. This translates into CSVAVPTGGSKLFF.

On this clonotype itself: This may be a read error, as it is one base from a much larger clone. The J gene is TRBJ2-7, the V gene TRBV6-5; D is unresolved. Per germline, CDR1 MNHEY and CDR2 SVGAGI. CDR3 length: 15 residues. DNA of the CDR3: TGTGCCAGCACCTCGCGGCGGCTATACTCCTACGTGCAGTACTTC. Amino acids: CASTSRRLYSYVQYF.

With respect to this clonotype: Germline is not matched at one junction end, which may reflect a read error. The V call is TRBV12-3 or TRBV12-4, the J call TRBJ1-3; D unclear. The CDR3 sequence is 14 residues long. For the CDR3, the DNA is TGTGCCAGCAGTTTCTCTGGCTCTGGAAACAGCATATATTTT. Translated: CASSFSGSGNSIYF.

DNA of the CDR3: TGTGCCAGCAGCTCGACCCCCCTCGTCGAAGCTTTCTTT. This translates into CASSSTPLVEAFF. The chain combines TRBV12-3 or TRBV12-4 with TRBJ1-1, with D uncertain. The V end was cut by 6 bases, the J end by 8 bases, with 16 bases between. The CDR3 is 13 amino acids.

With regard to this clonotype: This may be a read error: a much more frequent sequence differs by one nucleotide. The rearrangement uses TRBV29-1 and TRBJ2-2; D unclear. From germline, CDR1 is SQVTM and CDR2 ANQGSEA. The V end lost 4 bases, the J end lost 5 bases, and 5 bases lay between the germline ends. This CDR3 is built from 11 residues. This CDR3 is CSVVETGELFF. In DNA, the CDR3 is TGCAGCGTTGTCGAAACCGGGGAGCTGTTTTTT.

On this clonotype itself: A junction boundary mismatches the germline segment, possibly from a read error. The chain couples TRBV5-6 to TRBJ1-5, with a possible D match to TRBD1 (6 bases). The CDR3 runs to 16 residues. CDR1 SGHDT and CDR2 YYEEEE come from the germline V gene. Here the CDR3 reads CTSSLGGGPLGQPQHF. Here the CDR3 DNA reads TGTACCAGCAGCTTGGGGGGGGGGCCTCTAGGGCAGCCCCAGCATTTT.

This clonotype occurred many times. This chain joins TRBV29-1 and TRBJ1-2, with no clear D. The CDR3 consists of 12 residues. Germline V gene data show CDR1 as SQVTM and CDR2 as ANQGSEA. With 7 bases removed from V and 1 base from J, the gap between germline ends came to 10 bases. The CDR3 reads CSASWGNYGYTF. The CDR3 nucleotides are TGCAGCGCCAGCTGGGGTAACTATGGCTACACCTTC.

On this clonotype: This may be a read error: a much more frequent sequence differs by one nucleotide. This rearrangement joins TRBV10-3 to TRBJ2-1; tentative D call: TRBD2 (6 bases). CDR1 is ENHRY and CDR2 is SYGVKD in the germline V gene. The CDR3 is made up of 18 amino acids. V was trimmed by 11 bases and J by 0 bases, leaving 26 bases between them. The CDR3 nucleotides read TGTGCCCCTTCATCCGGGAGTAGCTTTCCGAGCTCCTACAATGAGCAGTTCTTC. Translation: CAPSSGSSFPSSYNEQFF.

As regards this clonotype: This may be a read error: a much more frequent sequence differs by one nucleotide. This sequence joins TRBV29-1 and TRBJ2-2; D is uncertain. V lost 5 bases, J lost 7 bases, and 17 bases lay in between. The CDR3 has 14 amino acids. Germline values: CDR1 SQVTM, CDR2 ANQGSEA. For the CDR3, the DNA is TGCAGCGTTTTAGACGTGAGTGTAAACGGGGAGCTGTTTTTT. Protein sequence: CSVLDVSVNGELFF.

Note on this clonotype: One base away lies a much larger clone, so this may be a sequencing read error. The genes are TRBV11-2 and TRBJ2-5; 7 bases align to TRBD2. The V segment lost 2 bases and the J segment 5 bases; nucleotides outside the gene matches: 11. Germline loops: CDR1 SGHAT, CDR2 FQNNGV. The CDR3 has 16 amino acids. The CDR3 is CASSLLYSGLGETQYF. The DNA of the CDR3 is TGTGCCAGCAGCTTACTCTATAGCGGGTTAGGGGAGACCCAGTACTTC.

Many counts were recorded for this clonotype. The chain employs TRBV6-2 or TRBV6-3 and TRBJ2-1; 7 nucleotides line up with TRBD2. Germline V lookup: CDR1 MNHEY, CDR2 SVGEGT. The CDR3 sequence is 16 residues long. V lost 0 bases and J lost 4; bases outside the gene matches: 6. CDR3 sequence (DNA): TGTGCCAGCAGTTACTCACCAGCGGGGCTATACAATGAGCAGTTCTTC. The encoded protein is CASSYSPAGLYNEQFF.

To note about this clonotype: A much larger clone differs from this one at a single base, so this may be a read error. V gene TRBV12-3 or TRBV12-4 combines with J gene TRBJ2-1; 8 bases align to TRBD1. The J segment lost 0 bases and the V segment lost 4 bases, leaving 5 bases of the junction unmatched. This CDR3 comprises 16 residues. Here the CDR3 reads CASSSGGGVSYNEQFF. In DNA form, the CDR3 reads TGTGCCAGCAGTTCAGGGGGCGGGGTCTCCTACAATGAGCAGTTCTTC.

The table lists this clonotype with many counts. This chain uses TRBV12-3 or TRBV12-4 with TRBJ2-7; 9 bases agree with TRBD1. The CDR3 has 14 amino acids. After removal of 5 bases from V and 4 bases from J, the junction contained 6 bases not matched to a gene. The DNA of the CDR3 is TGTGCCAGCAGTCGCCGGGACAGGGCATACGAGCAGTACTTC. Protein: CASSRRDRAYEQYF.

Concerning this clonotype itself: Since a much larger clone is just one base distant, this may be a read error. V is TRBV6-1 and J is TRBJ1-1; D is uncertain. V lost 6 bases, J lost 7 bases, and 18 bases lay in between. Germline V gene data show CDR1 as MNHNS and CDR2 as SASEGT. CDR3 length: 14 amino acids. CDR3 sequence (DNA): TGTGCCAGCAGGAAAGCTCAAGTTCTGTATGAAGCTTTCTTT. It specifies CASRKAQVLYEAFF.

A note on this clonotype: This clone may be a read error of a much larger clone one base away. The gene calls are TRBV4-1 and TRBJ2-1; D unclear. Germline V lookup: CDR1 MGHRA, CDR2 YSYEKL. This CDR3 spans 14 amino acids. The CDR3 reads CASIQEGHLDEQFF. The CDR3, as DNA: TGCGCCAGCATCCAAGAAGGGCATCTCGATGAGCAGTTCTTC.

To note about this clonotype: The junction does not match germline at one end; this may be a read error. This chain links TRBV5-5 with TRBJ2-2; the D is unclear. CDR1 and CDR2 from the germline V gene are SGHKS and YYEKEE (reference sequence). CDR3 size: 13 residues. The CDR3 nucleotides are TGTGACAGCAGCCCCCTCGGAACCGGGGAGCTGTTTTTT. This sequence encodes CDSSPLGTGELFF. Full variable domain (rest looked up from reference TRBV5-5 and TRBJ2-2): DAGVTQSPTHLIKTRGQQVTLRCSPISGHKSVSWYQQVLGQGPQFIFQYYEKEERGRGNFPDRFSARQFPNYSSELNVNALLLGDSALYLCDSSPLGTGELFFGEGSRLTVL.

The V call is TRBV16, the J call TRBJ2-1; D is ambiguous. With 0 bases removed from V and 0 bases from J, the gap between germline ends came to 12 bases. CDR3 length: 17 amino acids. Per germline, CDR1 KGHSY and CDR2 FQNENV. CDR3 DNA: TGTGCCAGCAGCCAATCAGGTCTTTTAGGCTCCTACAATGAGCAGTTCTTC. Translating gives CASSQSGLLGSYNEQFF.

Many counts were recorded for this clonotype. V usage is TRBV12-3 or TRBV12-4 and J usage is TRBJ2-3; no reliable D call. V was shortened by 3 bases and J by 5 bases, with 6 bases between the two germline ends. The CDR3 is 12 residues long. CDR3 in amino acids: CASSFFGDTQYF. CDR3 in DNA: TGTGCCAGCAGTTTCTTCGGAGATACGCAGTATTTT.